The 10 T cell receptor beta chains in this list originate from one sample, sequenced in a study of blood T cells in healthy people across ages. Primed by a sample-barcoded 5' primer and a J-beta primer mix, a second PCR proceeded for 7 to 11 cycles. TCRdb recomputed calls from the 5' RACE reads with MiXCR, one row per CDR3 protein. The sample lists roughly 720,000 distinct CDR3 sequences; roughly 53% were seen once. Sequencing was done on a sample of blood. All receptors derive from a man of 80 years or more in good health.

The rearrangement links TRBV15 to TRBJ2-1; 14 positions agree with TRBD2. CDR3 length: 17 residues. The germline V gene encodes CDR1 LNHNV and CDR2 YYDKDF (reference sequence). V gave up 3 bases and J gave up 7 bases; unmatched junction bases: 8. This chain's CDR3 is CATSSRTGTSGRNEQFF. The CDR3 DNA reads as TGTGCCACCAGCAGCCGCACCGGGACTAGCGGGAGAAATGAGCAGTTCTTC. Full variable domain (missing parts from reference TRBV15 and TRBJ2-1): DAMVIQNPRYQVTQFGKPVTLSCSQTLNHNVMYWYQQKSSQAPKLLFHYYDKDFNNEADTPDNFQSRRPNTSFCFLDIRSPGLGDTAMYLCATSSRTGTSGRNEQFFGPGTRLTVL.

This clonotype was observed a few times. The junction and the germline gene differ at one end; a read error may be behind it. V is TRBV7-7 and J is TRBJ2-7, with D unresolved. Germline V gives CDR1 SSHAT, CDR2 FNYEAQ (reference sequence). The CDR3 length is 14 residues. The DNA of the CDR3 is TGTGCTAGCAGCCCCGCACCTGGGGACTACGAGCAGTACTTC. Encoded protein: CASSPAPGDYEQYF.

In its sample, this clonotype was seen a few times. This CDR3 reads CASSQLGGEQYF. Here the CDR3 DNA reads TGTGCCAGCAGCCAACTAGGCGGGGAGCAGTACTTC. V is TRBV3-1 and J is TRBJ2-7; D perhaps matches TRBD2 (5 bases). V was trimmed by 2 bases and J by 7 bases, leaving 9 bases between them. The germline V gene has CDR1 LGHDT and CDR2 YNNKEL (reference sequence). This CDR3 contains 12 residues.

There are a few counts of this clonotype. The chain couples TRBV5-1 to TRBJ2-1; the match to TRBD2 covers 16 bases. The CDR3 extends over 17 amino acids. From germline, CDR1 is SGHRS and CDR2 YFSETQ. Unmatched junction bases numbered 7, after V lost 4 bases and J lost 6 bases. The CDR3 region is CASSTGTSGRALNEQFF. CDR3 nucleotide sequence: TGCGCCAGCAGCACCGGGACTAGCGGGAGGGCCCTCAATGAGCAGTTCTTC.

The CDR3 region is CASRESGANVLTF. The CDR3 coding sequence is TGTGCCAGCAGAGAATCTGGGGCCAACGTCCTGACTTTC. The chain is built from TRBV6-2 or TRBV6-3 and TRBJ2-6; unclear D gene. Germline V CDR1 and CDR2: MNHEY, SVGEGT. This CDR3 comprises 13 residues. V lost 6 bases and J lost 1, with 4 bases in between.

This chain connects TRBV27 to TRBJ1-2; D gene ambiguous. This CDR3 region has 13 residues. Trimming left V 4 bases short and J 7 bases short, with 13 bases between. CDR1 is MNHEY, CDR2 SMNVEV, per germline (reference sequence). The CDR3, as DNA: TGTGCCAGCAGTTCCCCAACCTTGGGTGGCTACACCTTC. Amino acids: CASSSPTLGGYTF.

This clonotype showed up just a few times. The chain recombines TRBV27 with TRBJ2-7, with D maybe TRBD1 (6 bases). Trimming pared 6 bases from V and 0 bases from J, leaving 15 bases between. The CDR3 contains 15 residues. The germline CDR1 and CDR2 sequences are MNHEY and SMNVEV (reference sequence). In DNA form, the CDR3 reads TGTGCCAGCAGGACCGGACAAGGGGGCTCCTACGAGCAGTACTTC. It translates to CASRTGQGGSYEQYF.

This rearrangement joins TRBV5-1 to TRBJ2-1; the D call may be TRBD1 or TRBD2 (5 bases each). V lost 3 bases, J lost 2 bases, and 15 bases lay in between. The CDR3 length is 16 residues. Germline V lookup: CDR1 SGHRS, CDR2 YFSETQ. CDR3 sequence: CASSSSGTVTYNEQFF. The DNA of the CDR3 is TGCGCCAGCAGCTCCTCCGGGACGGTCACCTACAATGAGCAGTTCTTC.

This chain connects TRBV29-1 to TRBJ2-1; 12 nucleotides line up with TRBD2. TRBJ2-7 explains the end of the DNA better; the J call may be wrong. CDR3 size: 15 residues. Germline assignment: CDR1 SQVTM and CDR2 ANQGSEA. The CDR3 DNA follows: TGCAGCGTGAAGACTAGCGGGAGCTCCTACAATGAGCAGTACTTC. Translating it yields CSVKTSGSSYNEQYF.

The chain recombines TRBV20-1 with TRBJ1-6; D is possibly TRBD1 (5 bases). Trimming shortened V by 5 bases and J by 5 bases, and 16 bases separated the two germline ends. This CDR3 is 15 amino acids long. Germline CDR1 is DFQATT and CDR2 is SNEGSKA (reference sequence). The CDR3 here is CSAGTPGANNSPLHF. The CDR3 region has the DNA TGCAGTGCTGGGACTCCGGGTGCTAATAATTCACCCCTCCACTTT.